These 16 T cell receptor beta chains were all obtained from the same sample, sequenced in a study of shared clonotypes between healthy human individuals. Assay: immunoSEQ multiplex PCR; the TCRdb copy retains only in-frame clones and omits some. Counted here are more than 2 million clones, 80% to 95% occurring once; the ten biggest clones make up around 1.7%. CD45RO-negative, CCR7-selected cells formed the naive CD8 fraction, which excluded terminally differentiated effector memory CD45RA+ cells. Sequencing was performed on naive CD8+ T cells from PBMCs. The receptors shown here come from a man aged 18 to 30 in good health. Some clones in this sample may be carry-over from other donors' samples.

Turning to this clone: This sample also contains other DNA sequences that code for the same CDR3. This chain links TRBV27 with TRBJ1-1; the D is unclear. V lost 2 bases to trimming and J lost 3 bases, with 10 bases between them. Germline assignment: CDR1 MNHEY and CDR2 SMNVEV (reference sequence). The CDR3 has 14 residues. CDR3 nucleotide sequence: TGTGCCAGCAGTTTAGCGGGCGCCTACACTGAAGCTTTCTTT. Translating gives CASSLAGAYTEAFF.

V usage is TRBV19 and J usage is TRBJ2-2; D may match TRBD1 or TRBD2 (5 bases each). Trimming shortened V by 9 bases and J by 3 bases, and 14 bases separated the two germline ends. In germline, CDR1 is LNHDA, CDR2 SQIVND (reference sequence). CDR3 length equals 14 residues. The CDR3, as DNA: TGTGCCAGCGCAGGGTACGGGGACACCGGGGAGCTGTTTTTT. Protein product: CASAGYGDTGELFF. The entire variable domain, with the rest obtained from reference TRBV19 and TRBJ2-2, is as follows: DGGITQSPKYLFRKEGQNVTLSCEQNLNHDAMYWYRQDPGQGLRLIYYSQIVNDFQKGDIAEGYSVSREKKESFPLTVTSAQKNPTAFYLCASAGYGDTGELFFGEGSRLTVL.

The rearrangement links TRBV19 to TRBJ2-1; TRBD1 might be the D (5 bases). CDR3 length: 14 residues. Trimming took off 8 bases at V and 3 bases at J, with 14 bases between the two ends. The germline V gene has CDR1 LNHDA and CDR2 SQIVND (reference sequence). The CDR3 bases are TGTGCCAGTCAACGACAGTTCCTCTACAATGAGCAGTTCTTC. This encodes CASQRQFLYNEQFF.

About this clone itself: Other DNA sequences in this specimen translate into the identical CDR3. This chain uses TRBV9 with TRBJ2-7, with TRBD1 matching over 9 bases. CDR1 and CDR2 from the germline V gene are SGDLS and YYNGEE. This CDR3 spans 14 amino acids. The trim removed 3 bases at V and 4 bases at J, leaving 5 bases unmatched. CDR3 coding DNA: TGTGCCAGCAGCGGACGGGACAGGGCTTACGAGCAGTACTTC. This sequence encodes CASSGRDRAYEQYF.

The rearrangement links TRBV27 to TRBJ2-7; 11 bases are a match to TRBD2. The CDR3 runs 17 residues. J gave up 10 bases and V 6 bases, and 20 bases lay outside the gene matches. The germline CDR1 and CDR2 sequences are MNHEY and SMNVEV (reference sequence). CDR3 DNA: TGTGCCAGCAGCCGTAGATCTCTAACCGGGACTAGCGGTACACAGTACTTC. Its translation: CASSRRSLTGTSGTQYF.

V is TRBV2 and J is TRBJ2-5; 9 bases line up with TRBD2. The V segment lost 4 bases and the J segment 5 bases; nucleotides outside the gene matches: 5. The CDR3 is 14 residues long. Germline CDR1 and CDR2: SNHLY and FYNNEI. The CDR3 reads CASSGRLAGETQYF. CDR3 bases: TGTGCCAGCAGTGGTCGTCTAGCGGGGGAGACCCAGTACTTC. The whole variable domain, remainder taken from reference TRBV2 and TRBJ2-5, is EPEVTQTPSHQVTQMGQEVILRCVPISNHLYFYWYRQILGQKVEFLVSFYNNEISEKSEIFDDQFSVERPDGSNFTLKIRSTKLEDSAMYFCASSGRLAGETQYFGPGTRLLVL.

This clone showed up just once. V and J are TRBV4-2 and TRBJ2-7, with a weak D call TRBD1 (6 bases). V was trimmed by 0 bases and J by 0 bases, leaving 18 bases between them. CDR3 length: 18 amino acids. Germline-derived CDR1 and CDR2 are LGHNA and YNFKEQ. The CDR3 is CASSQESPRGSASYEQYF. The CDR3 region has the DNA TGTGCCAGCAGCCAAGAATCCCCCAGGGGATCGGCCTCCTACGAGCAGTACTTC.

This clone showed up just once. CDR3 region: CASRTGWGLQETQYF. The DNA for the CDR3 is TGTGCCAGCCGAACCGGGTGGGGGCTCCAAGAGACCCAGTACTTC. The rearrangement uses TRBV27 and TRBJ2-5; a possible D gene is TRBD1 (6 bases). This CDR3 has 15 amino acids. V was shortened by 8 bases and J by 1 base, with 17 bases between the two germline ends. CDR1 and CDR2 from the germline V gene are MNHEY and SMNVEV (reference sequence).

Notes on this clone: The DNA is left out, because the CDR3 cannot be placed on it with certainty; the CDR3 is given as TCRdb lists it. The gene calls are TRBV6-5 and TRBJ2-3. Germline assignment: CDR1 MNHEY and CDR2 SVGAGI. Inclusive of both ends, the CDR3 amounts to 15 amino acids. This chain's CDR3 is CASSSSNTFTDTQYF.

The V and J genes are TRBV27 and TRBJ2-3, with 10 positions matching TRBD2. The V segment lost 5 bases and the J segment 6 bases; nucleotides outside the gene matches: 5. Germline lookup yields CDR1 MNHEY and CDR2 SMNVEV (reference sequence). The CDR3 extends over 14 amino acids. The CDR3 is CASSPETSGDTQYF. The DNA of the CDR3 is TGTGCCAGCAGTCCCGAGACTAGCGGGGATACGCAGTATTTT.

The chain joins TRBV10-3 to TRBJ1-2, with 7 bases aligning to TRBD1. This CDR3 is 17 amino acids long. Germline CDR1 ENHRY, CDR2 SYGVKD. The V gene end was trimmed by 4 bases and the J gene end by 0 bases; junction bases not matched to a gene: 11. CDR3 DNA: TGTGCCATCAGTGGGGGCCGGGACAGCCGAACTAACTATGGCTACACCTTC. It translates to CAISGGRDSRTNYGYTF.

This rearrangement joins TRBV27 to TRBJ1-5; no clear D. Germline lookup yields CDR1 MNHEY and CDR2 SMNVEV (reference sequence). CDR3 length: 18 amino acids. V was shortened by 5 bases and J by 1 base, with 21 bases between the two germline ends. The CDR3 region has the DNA TGTGCCAGCAGTCCTCGGGATCCGTACGTTGAAAGCAATCAGCCCCAGCATTTT. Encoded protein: CASSPRDPYVESNQPQHF.

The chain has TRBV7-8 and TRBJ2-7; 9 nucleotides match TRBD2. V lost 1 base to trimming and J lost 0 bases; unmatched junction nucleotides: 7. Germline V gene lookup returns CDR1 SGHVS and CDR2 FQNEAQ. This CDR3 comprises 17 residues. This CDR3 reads CASSLGLAGTSSYEQYF. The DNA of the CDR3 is TGTGCCAGCAGCTTAGGCCTAGCGGGAACTAGCTCCTACGAGCAGTACTTC.

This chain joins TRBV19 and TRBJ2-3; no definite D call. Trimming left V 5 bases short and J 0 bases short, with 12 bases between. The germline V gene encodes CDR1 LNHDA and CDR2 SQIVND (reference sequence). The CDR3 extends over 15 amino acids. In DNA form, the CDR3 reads TGTGCCAGTAGTCTGGGCGGTACTAGCACAGATACGCAGTATTTT. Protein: CASSLGGTSTDTQYF.

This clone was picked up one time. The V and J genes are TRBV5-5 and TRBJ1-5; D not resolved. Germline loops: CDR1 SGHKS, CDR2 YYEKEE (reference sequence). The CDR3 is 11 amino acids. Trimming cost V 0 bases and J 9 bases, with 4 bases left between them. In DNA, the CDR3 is TGTGCCAGCAGCTTGGGGCGGCCCCAGCATTTT. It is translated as CASSLGRPQHF.

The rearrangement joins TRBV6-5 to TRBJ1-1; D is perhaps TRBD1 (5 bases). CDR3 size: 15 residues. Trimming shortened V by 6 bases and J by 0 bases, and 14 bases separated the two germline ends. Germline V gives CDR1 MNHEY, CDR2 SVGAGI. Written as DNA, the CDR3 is TGTGCCAGCAGCTTGGGGCCCATCATGAACACTGAAGCTTTCTTT. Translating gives CASSLGPIMNTEAFF.